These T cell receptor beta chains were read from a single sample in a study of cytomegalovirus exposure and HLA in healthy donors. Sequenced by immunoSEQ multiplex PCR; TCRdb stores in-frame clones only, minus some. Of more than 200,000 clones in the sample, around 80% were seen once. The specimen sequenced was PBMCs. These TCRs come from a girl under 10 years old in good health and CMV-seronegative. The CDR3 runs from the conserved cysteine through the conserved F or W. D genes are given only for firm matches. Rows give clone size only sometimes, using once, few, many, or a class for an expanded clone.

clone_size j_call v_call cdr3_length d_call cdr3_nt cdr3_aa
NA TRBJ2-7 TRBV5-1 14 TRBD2 TGCGCCAGCAACGAAGAGCGGGGGGCTTACGAGCAGTACTTC CASNEERGAYEQYF
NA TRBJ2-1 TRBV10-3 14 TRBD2 TGTGCCATCCAAGCGGGAGAGTTGAGTAATGAGCAGTTCTTC CAIQAGELSNEQFF
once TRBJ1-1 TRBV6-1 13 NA TGTGCCAGCAGAGAAACAGGGATCGTGGCAGCTTTCTTT CASRETGIVAAFF
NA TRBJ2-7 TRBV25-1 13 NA TGTGCCAGCAGTGATGAGCAAAACTACGAGCAGTACTTC CASSDEQNYEQYF
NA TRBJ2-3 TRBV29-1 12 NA TGCAGCGTTGTAGCGTCTACAGATACGCAGTATTTT CSVVASTDTQYF
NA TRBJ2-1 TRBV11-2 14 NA TGTGCCAGCAGCTCGGGACTCCCTCCTAGTGAGCAGTTCTTC CASSSGLPPSEQFF
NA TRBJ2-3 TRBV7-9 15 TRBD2 TGTGCCAGCAGTCCCAGCGGGCGGGGGGCAGATACGCAGTATTTT CASSPSGRGADTQYF
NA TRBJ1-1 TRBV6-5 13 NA TGTGCCAGCAGTTACAGGAGAAACACTGAAGCTTTCTTT CASSYRRNTEAFF
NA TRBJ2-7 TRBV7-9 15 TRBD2 TGTGCCAGCAGCTTATCGGGCGGGGGGCCCTACGAGCAGTACTTC CASSLSGGGPYEQYF
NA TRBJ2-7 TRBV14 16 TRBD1 TGTGCCAGCAGCCAAGGACAGGGGGCACCCATCTACGAGCAGTACTTC CASSQGQGAPIYEQYF
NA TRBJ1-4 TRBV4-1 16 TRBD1 TGCGCCAGCAGCCATCAAAAGGGACAGGGAGGTGAAAAACTGTTTTTT CASSHQKGQGGEKLFF
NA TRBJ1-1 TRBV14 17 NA TGTGCCAGCAGCCAAGATGCTGGGCCATTAAGTGACACTGAAGCTTTCTTT CASSQDAGPLSDTEAFF
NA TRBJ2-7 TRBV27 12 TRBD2 TGTGCCAGCGGGCCGCGGGGGGGAGAGCAGTACTTC CASGPRGGEQYF
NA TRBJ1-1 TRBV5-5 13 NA TGTGCCAGCAGCTTAATGGCAGACACTGAAGCTTTCTTT CASSLMADTEAFF
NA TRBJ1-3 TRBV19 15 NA TGTGCCAGTAGATCCGGAGCCGCCTCTGGAAACACCATATATTTT CASRSGAASGNTIYF
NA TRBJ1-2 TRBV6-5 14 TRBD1 TGTGCCAGCACCCCTAGGGGACAGTCAAAAGGCTACACCTTC CASTPRGQSKGYTF
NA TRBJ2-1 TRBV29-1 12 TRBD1 TGCAGCGGCGGGACAGGGAAGAGTGAGCAGTTCTTC CSGGTGKSEQFF
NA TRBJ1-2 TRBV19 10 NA TGTGCCAGTAGTGAGAATGGCTACACCTTC CASSENGYTF
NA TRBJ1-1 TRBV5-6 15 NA TGTGCCAGCAGCTTGGAGCGTCGGGGACTCACTGAAGCTTTCTTT CASSLERRGLTEAFF
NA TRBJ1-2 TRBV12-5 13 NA TGTGCTAGTGGTCAGGGCAGTTACTATGGCTACACCTTC CASGQGSYYGYTF
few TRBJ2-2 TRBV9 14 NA TGTGCCAGCAGCGTCGACTCGTACACCGGGGAGCTGTTTTTT CASSVDSYTGELFF
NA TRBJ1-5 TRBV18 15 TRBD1 TGTGCCAGCTCACCACAGGGGGCGCGGGATCAGCCCCAGCATTTT CASSPQGARDQPQHF
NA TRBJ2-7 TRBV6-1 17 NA TGTGCCAGCAGTGAAGCCCCCAGGACATCTAAAGGCTACGAGCAGTACTTC CASSEAPRTSKGYEQYF
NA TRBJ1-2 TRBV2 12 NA TGTGCCAGCGGCGGTGGGAACTATGGCTACACCTTC CASGGGNYGYTF
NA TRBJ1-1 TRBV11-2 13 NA TGTGCCAGCAGCTTAGATCCTTCGTATGAAGCTTTCTTT CASSLDPSYEAFF
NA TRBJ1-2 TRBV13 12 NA TGTGCCAGCAGCTTAGGAGACAGAGGCTACACCTTC CASSLGDRGYTF
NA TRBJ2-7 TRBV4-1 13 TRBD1 TGCGCCAGCAGCCTGGACAGGGGCTACGAGCAGTACTTC CASSLDRGYEQYF
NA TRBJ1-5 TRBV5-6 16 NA TGTGCCAGCAGCTTTCGGGGGGTTTATAGCAATCAGCCCCAGCATTTT CASSFRGVYSNQPQHF
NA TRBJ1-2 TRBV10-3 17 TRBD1 TGTGCCATCAGTGACTATACGGGACAGGCATTTTCCTATGGCTACACCTTC CAISDYTGQAFSYGYTF
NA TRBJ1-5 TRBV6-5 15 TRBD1 TGTGCCAGCAGTGCGACAGGGGGCGCAGGGCAGCCCCAGCATTTT CASSATGGAGQPQHF
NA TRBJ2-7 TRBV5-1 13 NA TGCGCCAGCAGCCTCTCGGGAACCTACGAGCAGTACTTC CASSLSGTYEQYF
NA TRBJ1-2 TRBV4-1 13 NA TGCGCCAGCGCTCTTCTGGCGGGGTATGGCTACACCTTC CASALLAGYGYTF
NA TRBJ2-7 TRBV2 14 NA TGTGCCAGCAGCGGACCGGGAAAACCCTACGAGCAGTACTTC CASSGPGKPYEQYF
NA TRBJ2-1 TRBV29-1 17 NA TGCAGCGTTGAAGGCGGCCCGCCTCAGGGCTCCTACAATGAGCAGTTCTTC CSVEGGPPQGSYNEQFF
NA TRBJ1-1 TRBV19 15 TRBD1 TGTGCCAGTAGTGCTCCCAGGGACAGCGACGGGGAAGCTTTCTTT CASSAPRDSDGEAFF
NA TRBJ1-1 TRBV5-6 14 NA TGTGCCAGCAGCTTAGATCGGGGGGGCGCTGAAGCTTTCTTT CASSLDRGGAEAFF
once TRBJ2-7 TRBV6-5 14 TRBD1 TGTGCCAGCAGTTCAGGGGGCGTCTCCTACGAGCAGTACTTC CASSSGGVSYEQYF
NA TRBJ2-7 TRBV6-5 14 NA TGTGCCAGCAGTTACGCCAGGGGCTCCTACGAGCAGTACTTC CASSYARGSYEQYF
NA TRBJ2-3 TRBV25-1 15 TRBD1 TGTGCCAGCAGTCCCGGGACAGTCAGGACAGATACGCAGTATTTT CASSPGTVRTDTQYF
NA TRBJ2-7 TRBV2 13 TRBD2 TGTGCCAGCACCGCGGGAGGGCTCTACGAGCAGTACTTC CASTAGGLYEQYF
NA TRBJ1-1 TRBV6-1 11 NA TGTGCCAGCACGGGGAACACTGAAGCTTTCTTT CASTGNTEAFF
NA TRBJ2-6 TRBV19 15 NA TGTGCCAGTAGTGGGGGGGGCCCTGGGGCCAACGTCCTGACTTTC CASSGGGPGANVLTF
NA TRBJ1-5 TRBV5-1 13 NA TGCGCCAGCAGCTTTGGGGGGAAGGAGCCCCAGCATTTT CASSFGGKEPQHF
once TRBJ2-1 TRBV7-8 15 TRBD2 TGTGCCAGCAGCCCACGGGGCGGGAGTCTCAATGAGCAGTTCTTC CASSPRGGSLNEQFF
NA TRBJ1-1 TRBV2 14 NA TGTGCCAGCAGTGGGGGACTCAGAACAATTGAAGCTTTCTTT CASSGGLRTIEAFF
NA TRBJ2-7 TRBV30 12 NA TGTGCCTGGAGTGCGACTAGCTACGAGCAGTACTTC CAWSATSYEQYF
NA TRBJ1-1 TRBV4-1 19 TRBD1 TGCGCCAGCAGCCCCATTTCCGAGGGGGCCGGGTCGATGAACACTGAAGCTTTCTTT CASSPISEGAGSMNTEAFF
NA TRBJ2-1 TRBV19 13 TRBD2 TGTGCCAGTAGTACCCGACTAGCCAATGAGCAGTTCTTC CASSTRLANEQFF